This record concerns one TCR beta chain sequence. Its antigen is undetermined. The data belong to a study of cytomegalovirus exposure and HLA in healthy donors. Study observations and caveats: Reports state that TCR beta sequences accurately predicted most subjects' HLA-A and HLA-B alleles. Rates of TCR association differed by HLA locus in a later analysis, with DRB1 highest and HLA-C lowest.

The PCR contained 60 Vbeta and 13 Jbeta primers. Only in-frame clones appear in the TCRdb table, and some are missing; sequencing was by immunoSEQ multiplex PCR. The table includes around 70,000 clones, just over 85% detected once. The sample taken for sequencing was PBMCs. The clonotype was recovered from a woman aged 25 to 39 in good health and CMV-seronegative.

The CDR3 nucleotides read TGTGCCAGCAGCTTAGCGACAGGTGCCGGCGAGCAGTACTTC. Encoded protein: CASSLATGAGEQYF. The chain employs TRBV7-9 and TRBJ2-5, with D perhaps TRBD1 (6 bases). The assigned J gene may be wrong: the sequence end matches TRBJ2-7 better. The CDR3 totals 14 residues. Per germline, CDR1 SEHNR and CDR2 FQNEAQ (reference sequence).